The clone carrying this T cell receptor beta chain was detected many times. No antigen is known for it. The data were taken from a study of T cells after yellow fever vaccination. Whole-study context: Any fraction with a low cell number was prepared using SMART-Seq v4 Ultra Low Input.

They built TCR cDNA with 5'RACE template switching, a step that put in a universal primer site and UMIs. TCRdb itself ran the 5' RACE reads through MiXCR, one entry per CDR3 protein. The repertoire includes about 340,000 distinct CDR3 sequences, roughly an eighth of them detected once, and 2.5% to 4% sits in the top ten. Points from the study as a whole: Some clonotypes, a small share, were shared between CD4 and CD8 compartments.

V was cut by 4 bases and J by 3 bases, with 15 bases left in between. In germline, CDR1 is SGHTA, CDR2 FQGNSA. The CDR3 contains 15 residues. The source material was CD4+ T cells sorted from PBMCs, sampled 15 days after the yellow fever booster vaccination. The chain carries TRBV7-2 and TRBJ2-5, with D perhaps being TRBD1 or TRBD2 (5 bases each). The receptor's source is a man aged 18 to 29 who received the YFV17D yellow fever vaccine. The CDR3 is CASSSLGTRKETQYF. The CDR3 DNA reads as TGTGCCAGCAGCTCCCTCGGGACCAGAAAAGAGACCCAGTACTTC. Variable domain in full (rest from reference TRBV7-2 and TRBJ2-5): GAGVSQSPSNKVTEKGKDVELRCDPISGHTALYWYRQSLGQGLEFLIYFQGNSAPDKSGLPSDRFSAERTGGSVSTLTIQRTQQEDSAVYLCASSSLGTRKETQYFGPGTRLLVL.